The 31 T cell receptor beta chains presented below share a single source sample, sequenced in a study of coeliac disease. TCRdb's copy holds only in-frame clones and misses some; the assay was immunoSEQ multiplex PCR. The repertoire holds 3,000 to 4,000 clones, with around half as singletons. The sample taken for sequencing was intraepithelial lymphocytes from the gut. These receptors were taken from a woman aged 70-85 years with celiac disease.

This clone turned up a few times. This chain uses TRBV4-3 with TRBJ2-1, with 11 positions matching TRBD2. Per germline, CDR1 LGHNA and CDR2 YSLEER. This CDR3 has 19 residues. The J segment lost 0 bases and the V segment lost 1 base, leaving 8 bases of the junction unmatched. The DNA for the CDR3 is TGCGCCAGCAGCCAAGGGCTAGCGGGGGGCCTAAGCTCCTACAATGAGCAGTTCTTC. Encoded protein: CASSQGLAGGLSSYNEQFF.

The chain has TRBV21-1 and TRBJ2-5; the D call of TRBD2 is as the table states it, not checked on the DNA. The DNA end favors TRBJ2-7, so the J call may be wrong. TRBV21-1 is a documented pseudogene. CDR3 length: 18 residues. The DNA for the CDR3 is TGTGCCAGCAGCAAAGGGTTACAGAGGACTAGCGGGGAGTACGAGCAGTACTTC. Its translation is CASSKGLQRTSGEYEQYF.

This clone was seen more than once but under ten times. The V gene is TRBV4-1, the J gene TRBJ2-1, with 15 positions matching TRBD2. Germline V gene lookup returns CDR1 MGHRA and CDR2 YSYEKL. This CDR3 comprises 16 residues. V was clipped by 0 bases and J by 7 bases; unmatched bases: 1. CDR3 loop: CASSQDGTSGGNEQFF. As DNA, the CDR3 is TGCGCCAGCAGCCAAGATGGGACTAGCGGGGGGAATGAGCAGTTCTTC.

The sample holds a few counts of this clone. This rearrangement joins TRBV6-4 to TRBJ2-3, with D perhaps matching TRBD2 (6 bases). V lost 3 bases to trimming and J lost 6 bases, with 13 bases between them. The CDR3 spans 14 residues. CDR1 is MRHNA and CDR2 is SNTAGT in the germline V gene. The chain's CDR3 is CASSEGGDLDTQYF. Here the CDR3 DNA reads TGTGCCAGCAGTGAAGGAGGGGATCTTGATACGCAGTATTTT.

This chain uses TRBV7-2 with TRBJ2-7; perhaps TRBD2 as D (5 bases). The germline gives CDR1 SGHTA, CDR2 FQGNSA. Trimming left V 3 bases short and J 1 base short, with 13 bases between. CDR3 size: 15 residues. The CDR3 DNA is TGTGCCAGCAGCTTCCCCACGGGATTTTCCTACGAGCAGTACTTC. Encoded protein: CASSFPTGFSYEQYF.

This clone was seen only a few times. This chain links TRBV10-1 with TRBJ2-3, with 10 bases aligning to TRBD2. CDR3 size: 15 residues. In germline, CDR1 is WNHNN, CDR2 SYGVQD (reference sequence). The V gene end was trimmed by 5 bases and the J gene end by 5 bases; junction bases not matched to a gene: 7. The CDR3 nucleotides read TGCGCCAGCAGTCATGAGCGGGGGGGCCTAGATACGCAGTATTTT. It encodes CASSHERGGLDTQYF.

This chain joins TRBV5-4 and TRBJ1-2; 8 nucleotides agree with TRBD1. V lost 4 bases and J lost 0; bases outside the gene matches: 5. The CDR3 has 15 residues. CDR1 is SGHNT and CDR2 is YYREEE in the germline V gene (reference sequence). CDR3 coding DNA: TGTGCCAGCAGCCCCCGGACAGGGTCTAACTATGGCTACACCTTC. This codes for CASSPRTGSNYGYTF.

This clone is medium-sized. The rearrangement links TRBV5-1 to TRBJ2-1, with D tentatively TRBD1 (6 bases). This CDR3 is built from 13 residues. V was trimmed by 4 bases and J by 3 bases, leaving 8 bases between them. The germline CDR1 and CDR2 sequences are SGHRS and YFSETQ. In DNA form, the CDR3 reads TGCGCCAGCAGCAGACAGGACTACAATGAGCAGTTCTTC. Translation gives CASSRQDYNEQFF.

The CDR3 here is CASSLAGDTYNEQFF. In nucleotides, the CDR3 is TGCGCCAGCAGCTTGGCGGGGGATACCTACAATGAGCAGTTCTTC. The chain has TRBV5-1 and TRBJ2-1, with a possible D match to TRBD2 (6 bases). Germline assignment: CDR1 SGHRS and CDR2 YFSETQ. The V end was cut by 0 bases, the J end by 2 bases, with 9 bases between. The CDR3 has 15 amino acids.

V is TRBV2 and J is TRBJ1-4; D unresolved. The CDR3 length is 15 residues. The germline V and J ends were trimmed by 6 bases and 4 bases, with 15 bases remaining between them. CDR1 SNHLY and CDR2 FYNNEI come from the germline V gene. CDR3 sequence (DNA): TGTGCCAGCAGCGGGATCGCGCGGGGTAATGAAAAACTGTTTTTT. This translates into CASSGIARGNEKLFF. The whole variable domain, filled in from reference TRBV2 and TRBJ1-4, reads EPEVTQTPSHQVTQMGQEVILRCVPISNHLYFYWYRQILGQKVEFLVSFYNNEISEKSEIFDDQFSVERPDGSNFTLKIRSTKLEDSAMYFCASSGIARGNEKLFFGSGTQLSVL.

The rearrangement joins TRBV4-3 to TRBJ2-2; possibly TRBD1 for D (7 bases). V was shortened by 3 bases and J by 6 bases, with 17 bases between the two germline ends. CDR1 is LGHNA, CDR2 YSLEER, per germline. CDR3 size: 16 residues. The CDR3 region is CASSHSIQGGSGELFF. The CDR3 DNA is TGCGCCAGCAGCCATTCGATCCAGGGGGGATCCGGGGAGCTGTTTTTT.

The genes are TRBV5-1 and TRBJ2-7; 9 bases align to TRBD1. The CDR3 has 14 amino acids. The J segment lost 4 bases and the V segment lost 4 bases, leaving 6 bases of the junction unmatched. From germline, CDR1 is SGHRS and CDR2 YFSETQ. This CDR3 reads CASSLGQGVYEQYF. CDR3 bases: TGCGCCAGCAGCCTGGGACAGGGTGTATACGAGCAGTACTTC. The variable domain in full, completed from reference TRBV5-1 and TRBJ2-7, reads KAGVTQTPRYLIKTRGQQVTLSCSPISGHRSVSWYQQTPGQGLQFLFEYFSETQRNKGNFPGRFSGRQFSNSRSEMNVSTLELGDSALYLCASSLGQGVYEQYFGPGTRLTVT.

This chain uses TRBV2 with TRBJ2-7; 8 nucleotides agree with TRBD1. The CDR3 is made up of 14 amino acids. Germline loops: CDR1 SNHLY, CDR2 FYNNEI. The J segment lost 2 bases and the V segment lost 6 bases, leaving 6 bases of the junction unmatched. The CDR3 reads CASRTGDLTYEQYF. The CDR3 DNA sequence: TGTGCCAGCAGGACAGGGGACCTAACCTACGAGCAGTACTTC.

CDR3 amino acids: CASSIDVSFYEQYF. In DNA, the CDR3 is TGTGCCAGTAGTATCGATGTAAGCTTCTACGAGCAGTACTTC. The chain carries TRBV19 and TRBJ2-7, with D hard to call. Deletions cut 3 bases from V and 3 bases from J, with 12 bases between. The CDR3 loop spans 14 amino acids. Germline loops: CDR1 LNHDA, CDR2 SQIVND (reference sequence).

This clone was seen a few times. This rearrangement joins TRBV5-4 to TRBJ1-2; D may be TRBD1 (6 bases). Trimming cost V 0 bases and J 10 bases, with 13 bases left between them. Germline assignment: CDR1 SGHNT and CDR2 YYREEE (reference sequence). CDR3 length: 13 amino acids. The CDR3 DNA reads as TGTGCCAGCAGCTTGGGGCCGGGACATCCCTACACCTTC. Encoded protein: CASSLGPGHPYTF. Combining the CDR3 with reference TRBV5-4 and TRBJ1-2 gives the whole variable domain ETGVTQSPTHLIKTRGQQVTLRCSSQSGHNTVSWYQQALGQGPQFIFQYYREEENGRGNFPPRFSGLQFPNYSSELNVNALELDDSALYLCASSLGPGHPYTFGSGTRLTVV.

This chain connects TRBV4-2 to TRBJ1-2; the D gene is possibly TRBD1 (5 bases). This CDR3 region has 14 residues. Germline V gene data show CDR1 as LGHNA and CDR2 as YNFKEQ. Deletions cut 0 bases from V and 3 bases from J, with 8 bases between. The CDR3 nucleotides read TGTGCCAGCAGCCAAGACCCGGGGGACTATGGCTACACCTTC. This gives the protein CASSQDPGDYGYTF.

This clone was counted between two and nine times. The rearrangement links TRBV7-9 to TRBJ2-1; 10 bases fit TRBD2. V lost 0 bases and J lost 6; bases outside the gene matches: 5. This CDR3 has 16 residues. Per the germline V gene, CDR1 is SEHNR and CDR2 is FQNEAQ (reference sequence). This CDR3 is CASSLAPGLAINEQFF. CDR3 DNA sequence: TGTGCCAGCAGCTTAGCGCCGGGACTAGCGATCAATGAGCAGTTCTTC.

In this sample, this clone turned up a few times. V usage is TRBV4-3 and J usage is TRBJ1-3; D perhaps matches TRBD1 (6 bases). The V end lost 2 bases, the J end lost 0 bases, and 11 bases lay between the germline ends. Germline CDR1 reads LGHNA; CDR2 reads YSLEER. CDR3 length: 16 residues. The DNA for the CDR3 is TGCGCCAGCAGCCAAAACAGGGTATCCTCTGGAAACACCATATATTTT. It encodes CASSQNRVSSGNTIYF.

The chain combines TRBV11-3 with TRBJ1-2, with TRBD1 matching over 7 bases. Germline CDR1 reads SGHNT; CDR2 reads YENEEA. This CDR3 region has 15 residues. Losses at the gene ends were 4 bases for V and 4 bases for J; bases not matched to a gene: 9. This chain's CDR3 is CASSSTGQLSYGYTF. In DNA form, the CDR3 reads TGTGCCAGCAGCTCAACGGGACAGCTGTCCTATGGCTACACCTTC. The variable domain in full, with the rest retrieved from reference TRBV11-3 and TRBJ1-2, is EAGVVQSPRYKIIEKKQPVAFWCNPISGHNTLYWYLQNLGQGPELLIRYENEEAVDDSQLPKDRFSAERLKGVDSTLKIQPAELGDSAVYLCASSSTGQLSYGYTFGSGTRLTVV.

This clone is large in the sample. This rearrangement joins TRBV29-1 to TRBJ2-7; unclear D gene. Per germline, CDR1 SQVTM and CDR2 ANQGSEA. The CDR3 sequence is 13 residues long. V was pared by 7 bases and J by 4 bases, with 17 bases between. CDR3 nucleotides: TGCAGCGCGTTAGTAGCCAACCGGTACGAGCAGTACTTC. It encodes CSALVANRYEQYF.

This sequence joins TRBV9 and TRBJ2-7, with D possibly TRBD1 on 5 matching bases. Trimming left V 4 bases short and J 1 base short, with 12 bases between. This CDR3 has 14 residues. CDR1 is SGDLS, CDR2 YYNGEE, per germline. The CDR3 reads CASSPGIRSYEQYF. The CDR3 coding sequence is TGTGCCAGCAGCCCAGGGATTAGATCCTACGAGCAGTACTTC.

This clone qualifies as medium-sized (0.01 to 0.1%). The gene calls are TRBV6-6 and TRBJ2-3; 12 nucleotides match TRBD2. Germline CDR1 MNHNY, CDR2 SVGAGI (reference sequence). The trim removed 2 bases at V and 3 bases at J, leaving 3 bases unmatched. The CDR3 consists of 16 residues. For the CDR3, the DNA is TGTGCCAGCAGTTACGCGACTAGCGGGGGAACAGATACGCAGTATTTT. Its translation: CASSYATSGGTDTQYF.

V gene TRBV2 combines with J gene TRBJ1-6; D is unclear. Trimming left V 5 bases short and J 0 bases short, with 11 bases between. Germline V gene sequence: CDR1 SNHLY, CDR2 FYNNEI. The CDR3 consists of 16 residues. Written as DNA, the CDR3 is TGTGCCAGCAGTTTGGAGGGAAGCTCCTATAATTCACCCCTCCACTTT. Its translation is CASSLEGSSYNSPLHF. Full variable domain (rest looked up from reference TRBV2 and TRBJ1-6): EPEVTQTPSHQVTQMGQEVILRCVPISNHLYFYWYRQILGQKVEFLVSFYNNEISEKSEIFDDQFSVERPDGSNFTLKIRSTKLEDSAMYFCASSLEGSSYNSPLHFGNGTRLTVT.

The rearrangement joins TRBV6-5 to TRBJ1-2, with D possibly matching TRBD1 (5 bases). V lost 8 bases and J 7 bases, leaving 11 bases between the germline ends. The germline V gene has CDR1 MNHEY and CDR2 SVGAGI. The CDR3 loop spans 11 amino acids. The CDR3 sequence: CASAGYGGYTF. The CDR3 DNA is TGTGCCAGCGCAGGGTATGGTGGCTACACCTTC.

V is TRBV4-1 and J is TRBJ1-4, with D unclear. V lost 4 bases and J lost 6, with 12 bases in between. This CDR3 is built from 14 residues. Germline CDR1 is MGHRA and CDR2 is YSYEKL. The CDR3 is CASSLVGGYEKLFF. The CDR3 nucleotides are TGCGCCAGCAGCCTCGTGGGAGGATATGAAAAACTGTTTTTT.

This rearrangement joins TRBV7-6 to TRBJ2-5; 7 bases line up with TRBD2. Germline V gene lookup returns CDR1 SGHVS and CDR2 FNYEAQ. CDR3 length equals 16 residues. V lost 5 bases, J lost 6 bases, and 15 bases stayed unmatched. CDR3 nucleotide sequence: TGTGCCAGCAGCCCCACCGGACTAGACCTTACGAAGACCCAGTACTTC. Amino acid sequence: CASSPTGLDLTKTQYF.

The rearrangement links TRBV7-2 to TRBJ2-1, with 8 nucleotides matching TRBD1. The germline V gene has CDR1 SGHTA and CDR2 FQGNSA. The CDR3 loop spans 15 amino acids. V trimming: 3 bases; J trimming: 7 bases; junction bases outside the gene matches: 8. The CDR3 coding sequence is TGTGCCAGCAGCTTGGCAGGGGGCGCTTGGAATGAGCAGTTCTTC. Translating gives CASSLAGGAWNEQFF.

This chain connects TRBV13 to TRBJ2-3; the D gene is possibly TRBD2 (6 bases). The CDR3 is made up of 15 amino acids. V gave up 6 bases and J gave up 5 bases, with 18 bases separating them. Per the germline V gene, CDR1 is PRHDT and CDR2 is FYEKMQ (reference sequence). CDR3 residues: CASRNRLALGDTQYF. In DNA form, the CDR3 reads TGTGCCAGCAGAAACCGGCTAGCGCTTGGAGATACGCAGTATTTT.

V usage is TRBV9 and J usage is TRBJ2-5, with D possibly matching TRBD1 (5 bases). CDR1 SGDLS and CDR2 YYNGEE come from the germline V gene. Deletions cut 2 bases from V and 5 bases from J, with 13 bases between. There are 14 residues in the CDR3. CDR3: CASSVQGGGETQYF. The CDR3 nucleotides read TGTGCCAGCAGCGTTCAGGGTGGCGGCGAGACCCAGTACTTC. The entire variable domain, with the rest obtained from reference TRBV9 and TRBJ2-5, is as follows: DSGVTQTPKHLITATGQRVTLRCSPRSGDLSVYWYQQSLDQGLQFLIQYYNGEERAKGNILERFSAQQFPDLHSELNLSSLELGDSALYFCASSVQGGGETQYFGPGTRLLVL.

The chain links TRBV6-1 to TRBJ2-2, with D maybe TRBD2 (6 bases). Trimming removed 4 bases at V and 4 bases at J, with 10 bases between. Germline V gene data show CDR1 as MNHNS and CDR2 as SASEGT. There are 14 residues in the CDR3. In DNA form, the CDR3 reads TGTGCCAGCAGTGCACGGAGGGTCACCGGGGAGCTGTTTTTT. It specifies CASSARRVTGELFF.

The rearrangement links TRBV30 to TRBJ2-7; 9 positions agree with TRBD1. Germline V CDR1 and CDR2: GTSNPN, SVGIG (reference sequence). CDR3 size: 17 residues. Trimming at V came to 8 bases and at J to 0 bases, leaving 17 bases not matched to a gene. The chain's CDR3 is CAREYRDRAYNSYEQYF. The CDR3 nucleotides are TGTGCCAGGGAATACCGGGACAGGGCGTATAACTCCTACGAGCAGTACTTC.